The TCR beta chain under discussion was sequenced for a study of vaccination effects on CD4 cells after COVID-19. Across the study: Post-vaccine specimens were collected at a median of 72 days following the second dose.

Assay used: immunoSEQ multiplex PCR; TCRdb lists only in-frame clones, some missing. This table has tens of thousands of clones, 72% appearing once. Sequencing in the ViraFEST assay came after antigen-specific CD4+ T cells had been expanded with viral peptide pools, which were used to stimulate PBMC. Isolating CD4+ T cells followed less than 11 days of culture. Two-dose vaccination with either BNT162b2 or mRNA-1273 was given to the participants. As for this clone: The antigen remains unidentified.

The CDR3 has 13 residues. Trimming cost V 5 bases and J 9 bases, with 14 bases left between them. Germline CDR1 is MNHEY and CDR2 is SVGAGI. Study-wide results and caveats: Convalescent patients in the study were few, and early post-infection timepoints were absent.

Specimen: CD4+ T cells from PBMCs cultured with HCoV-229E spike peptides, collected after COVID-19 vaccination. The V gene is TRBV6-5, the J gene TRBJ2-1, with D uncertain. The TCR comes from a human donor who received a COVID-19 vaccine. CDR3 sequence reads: CASSLGSPSEQFF. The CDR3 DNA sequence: TGTGCCAGCAGTCTGGGATCGCCTTCTGAGCAGTTCTTC.